The sequence of this T cell receptor (beta chain) was determined in a study of T cells in Graves' hyperthyroidism and ophthalmopathy. Amplification targeted TCR beta CDR3 regions from RNA transcripts. First-round RT-PCR of the TCR CDR3 relied on the HTBI primer set. TCRdb reprocessed the multiplex PCR reads via MiXCR and lists one record per CDR3 protein. The sample comprises about 46,000 distinct CDR3 sequences, approximately 50% of which are singletons, and about 30% rests with the top ten. The CDR3 covers 13 residues. Germline CDR1 reads SGHRS; CDR2 reads YFSETQ. Unmatched junction bases numbered 3, after V lost 4 bases and J lost 4 bases. Findings and limits, study-wide: Most thyroid-expanded clonotypes above 0.001 were also found in blood.

With respect to this clonotype: The target antigen is unknown.

The receptor was derived from a woman between 45 and 60 years old with Graves' hyperthyroidism. The rearrangement joins TRBV5-1 to TRBJ1-1; 8 bases fit TRBD1. What was sequenced was peripheral blood or thyroid tissue (not recorded which). The CDR3 nucleotides read TGCGCCAGCAGCGCCACAGGGGGCACTGAAGCTTTCTTT. This gives the protein CASSATGGTEAFF.